The 9 T cell receptor beta chains listed next were all sequenced from one sample in a study of Ad26.COV2.S vaccination and SARS-CoV-2 variants. TCRdb's copy holds only in-frame clones and misses some; the assay was immunoSEQ multiplex PCR. The sample contains about 460,000 clones, 80% to 90% of which appear only once. Treatment: around 19 received Ad26.COV2.S at low or high dose, single or two shots; 5 received placebo; per-sample allocation not given. Specimens were obtained on day 63 following the first vaccine or placebo injection. The sequences come from peripheral blood, collected in a trial of Ad26.COV2.S vaccine versus placebo. These receptors originate from a person aged 18-65 years who received the Ad26.COV2.S COVID-19 vaccine or a placebo.

This chain uses TRBV19 with TRBJ1-6; D not resolved. This CDR3 region has 18 residues. Deletions cut 7 bases from V and 7 bases from J, with 26 bases between. The germline gives CDR1 LNHDA, CDR2 SQIVND (reference sequence). This CDR3 is CASTDSLGSLRLNSPLHF. Here the CDR3 DNA reads TGTGCCAGTACCGATTCGCTGGGGTCGCTTAGACTCAATTCACCCCTCCACTTT.

The V and J genes are TRBV24-1 and TRBJ2-7, with a weak D call TRBD1 (6 bases). The CDR3 spans 17 residues. The germline V gene encodes CDR1 KGHDR and CDR2 SFDVKD. V dropped 12 bases and J dropped 7 bases, with 33 bases sitting between them. In nucleotides, the CDR3 is TGTGCCTCCACTCGATTAACCCAGAAACAGGGTATTGGAGAGCAGTACTTC. Encoded protein: CASTRLTQKQGIGEQYF.

This clone came up once. V gene TRBV27 combines with J gene TRBJ1-3, with D possibly being TRBD1 (6 bases). The CDR3 is 15 residues long. Germline V gene data show CDR1 as MNHEY and CDR2 as SMNVEV (reference sequence). V was shortened by 5 bases and J by 2 bases, with 13 bases between the two germline ends. CDR3 sequence (DNA): TGTGCCAGCAGTGCCTCAGGGGTCCCTGGAAACACCATATATTTT. Its translation: CASSASGVPGNTIYF.

The chain has TRBV4-1 and TRBJ1-6; 9 bases match TRBD1. With V trimmed by 0 bases and J by 7 bases, 4 bases remained unmatched. The germline V gene encodes CDR1 MGHRA and CDR2 YSYEKL. This CDR3 is 16 amino acids long. CDR3 sequence reads: CASSQEGGTGNSPLHF. DNA for the CDR3: TGCGCCAGCAGCCAAGAAGGGGGGACAGGGAATTCACCCCTCCACTTT.

The table lists this clone with a few counts. The chain uses TRBV7-9 and TRBJ1-3, with TRBD1 as a possible D gene (6 bases). Deletions cut 6 bases from V and 2 bases from J, with 17 bases between. Germline loops: CDR1 SEHNR, CDR2 FQNEAQ (reference sequence). This CDR3 is built from 16 residues. DNA for the CDR3: TGTGCCAGCAGTTCCGTAGAATCAGGGGCTGGAAACACCATATATTTT. Translation gives CASSSVESGAGNTIYF. The whole variable domain, remainder taken from reference TRBV7-9 and TRBJ1-3, is DTGVSQNPRHKITKRGQNVTFRCDPISEHNRLYWYRQTLGQGPEFLTYFQNEAQLEKSRLLSDRFSAERPKGSFSTLEIQRTEQGDSAMYLCASSSVESGAGNTIYFGEGSWLTVV.

This rearrangement joins TRBV10-3 to TRBJ2-1, with D possibly matching TRBD1 (5 bases). The germline CDR1 and CDR2 sequences are ENHRY and SYGVKD. CDR3 length equals 12 residues. The V gene lost 6 bases and the J gene lost 8 bases, with 11 bases spanning the gap. The DNA for the CDR3 is TGTGCCATCAGCCAGGGTGGCGATGAGCAGTTCTTC. Translated: CAISQGGDEQFF.

The chain is built from TRBV5-4 and TRBJ1-3; possible D gene TRBD1, 6 bases. Trimming stripped 2 bases from V and 1 base from J, with 7 bases between. There are 14 residues in the CDR3. Looked up from germline, CDR1 is SGHNT and CDR2 is YYREEE (reference sequence). CDR3 sequence: CASSLQGSGNTIYF. CDR3 nucleotides: TGTGCCAGCAGCTTACAGGGATCTGGAAACACCATATATTTT.

The V gene is TRBV6-2 or TRBV6-3, the J gene TRBJ1-2; 8 bases map to TRBD1. The CDR3 consists of 14 residues. Per the germline V gene, CDR1 is MNHEY and CDR2 is SVGEGT. The junction had 4 bases not matched to a gene; V was cut back by 4 bases and J by 3 bases. CDR3 DNA sequence: TGTGCCAGCAGTTCCAGGGGACAGGACTATGGCTACACCTTC. This codes for CASSSRGQDYGYTF.

DNA for the CDR3: TGTGCCAGCAGCTTGTACTGGGAGACCTACAATGAGCAGTTCTTC. Amino acids: CASSLYWETYNEQFF. The V call is TRBV5-6, the J call TRBJ2-1, with D possibly matching TRBD2 (5 bases). Germline CDR1 and CDR2: SGHDT and YYEEEE. Between the trimmed V and J ends, which lost 1 base and 2 bases, there was a span of 10 bases. The CDR3 runs 15 residues. The whole variable domain, remainder taken from reference TRBV5-6 and TRBJ2-1, is DAGVTQSPTHLIKTRGQQVTLRCSPKSGHDTVSWYQQALGQGPQFIFQYYEEEERQRGNFPDRFSGHQFPNYSSELNVNALLLGDSALYLCASSLYWETYNEQFFGPGTRLTVL.